These 24 T cell receptor beta chains were sequenced from one sample in a study of Ad26.COV2.S vaccination and SARS-CoV-2 variants. The treatment: around 19 received Ad26.COV2.S at low or high dose, single or two shots; roughly five received placebo; per-sample allocation not given. Sample collection was performed on day 63 after the first vaccine or placebo injection. Generated by immunoSEQ multiplex PCR, the TCRdb table keeps only in-frame clones and is missing some. Of about 680,000 clones in the sample, 89% were seen once. The material sequenced was peripheral blood, taken in a trial of Ad26.COV2.S vaccine versus placebo. The receptors here all came from a person aged 18 to 65 who received the Ad26.COV2.S COVID-19 vaccine or a placebo.

The chain employs TRBV5-4 and TRBJ2-5; possibly TRBD1 for D (5 bases). CDR3 length: 14 amino acids. CDR1 is SGHNT, CDR2 YYREEE, per germline (reference sequence). V dropped 2 bases and J dropped 2 bases, with 10 bases sitting between them. CDR3 DNA sequence: TGTGCCAGCAGCTTCCAGGGAACTCAAGAGACCCAGTACTTC. This translates into CASSFQGTQETQYF.

The chain has TRBV18 and TRBJ2-3, with D maybe TRBD2 (6 bases). CDR1 is KGHSH, CDR2 LQKENI, per germline. The CDR3 is made up of 15 amino acids. Deletions cut 6 bases from V and 2 bases from J, with 15 bases between. The CDR3 coding sequence is TGTGCCAGCTCCCCCGGACTAATAAACACAGATACGCAGTATTTT. Amino acids: CASSPGLINTDTQYF.

In its sample, this clone was seen once. The chain recombines TRBV24-1 with TRBJ2-1; D perhaps matches TRBD2 (7 bases). Germline CDR1 KGHDR, CDR2 SFDVKD. V shed 5 bases and J shed 4 bases, with 26 bases lying between them. The CDR3 covers 19 residues. The CDR3 loop is CATSGPGGPTSVPYNEQFF. The CDR3 coding sequence is TGTGCCACCAGTGGGCCCGGGGGCCCAACTAGCGTCCCTTACAATGAGCAGTTCTTC.

The chain has TRBV19 and TRBJ2-7; 7 positions match TRBD1. With 5 bases clipped from V and 0 bases from J, the junction kept 7 bases outside the gene matches. The CDR3 spans 15 residues. The germline gives CDR1 LNHDA, CDR2 SQIVND (reference sequence). This CDR3 is CASSDRDSNSYEQYF. Here the CDR3 DNA reads TGTGCCAGTAGTGACCGGGACAGTAACTCCTACGAGCAGTACTTC.

This chain joins TRBV5-4 and TRBJ2-1, with D perhaps TRBD1 or TRBD2 (5 bases each). This CDR3 has 14 residues. Deletions cut 1 base from V and 5 bases from J, with 10 bases between. Germline assignment: CDR1 SGHNT and CDR2 YYREEE (reference sequence). In DNA, the CDR3 is TGTGCCAGCAGCTTGACGGGACCTGACAATGAGCAGTTCTTC. This sequence encodes CASSLTGPDNEQFF.

The CDR3 bases are TGTGCCAGCAGCCTCAGGGGGGGTGGCACAGATACGCAGTATTTT. Its protein product is CASSLRGGGTDTQYF. The chain is built from TRBV14 and TRBJ2-3; TRBD1 or TRBD2 may be the D gene (7 bases each). The length of the CDR3 is 15 residues. V lost 4 bases to trimming and J lost 1 base, with 12 bases between them. The germline V gene has CDR1 SGHDN and CDR2 FVKESK.

V and J are TRBV12-5 and TRBJ1-1; 7 bases match TRBD1. Germline V CDR1 and CDR2: LGHNT, FRNRAP. The CDR3 loop spans 17 amino acids. The J segment lost 2 bases and the V segment lost 2 bases, leaving 11 bases of the junction unmatched. DNA of the CDR3: TGTGCTAGTGGTTTGATATTATGGGGACAGACTAACACTGAAGCTTTCTTT. Its translation is CASGLILWGQTNTEAFF.

The V gene is TRBV7-9, the J gene TRBJ1-6; D is ambiguous. V was clipped by 5 bases and J by 6 bases, with 5 bases between them. This CDR3 spans 12 amino acids. Germline loops: CDR1 SEHNR, CDR2 FQNEAQ (reference sequence). CDR3 amino acids: CASSPVNSPLHF. CDR3 bases: TGTGCCAGCAGCCCGGTTAATTCACCCCTCCACTTT.

Regarding this clone: Different DNA sequences within this sample yield the same CDR3. The chain recombines TRBV10-3 with TRBJ1-1; D gene unclear. CDR1 ENHRY and CDR2 SYGVKD come from the germline V gene. V was shortened by 0 bases and J by 4 bases, with 6 bases between the two germline ends. This CDR3 has 13 residues. CDR3 coding DNA: TGTGCCATCAGTGAGTCTTCGGGCACTGAAGCTTTCTTT. Its protein is CAISESSGTEAFF.

This rearrangement joins TRBV11-3 to TRBJ2-2, with TRBD2 matching over 8 bases. With V trimmed by 5 bases and J by 4 bases, 18 bases remained unmatched. The CDR3 covers 19 residues. Germline V gene data show CDR1 as SGHNT and CDR2 as YENEEA. DNA of the CDR3: TGTGCCAGCAGCCCAACTTATGGTCGCGGGGGGACTGGCACCGGGGAGCTGTTTTTT. This sequence encodes CASSPTYGRGGTGTGELFF. The full variable domain, its missing parts supplied by reference TRBV11-3 and TRBJ2-2, is EAGVVQSPRYKIIEKKQPVAFWCNPISGHNTLYWYLQNLGQGPELLIRYENEEAVDDSQLPKDRFSAERLKGVDSTLKIQPAELGDSAVYLCASSPTYGRGGTGTGELFFGEGSRLTVL.

The J gene is TRBJ1-1, the V gene TRBV18; maybe TRBD1 (5 bases). CDR3 length: 15 residues. Deletions cut 2 bases from V and 4 bases from J, with 14 bases between. Germline assignment: CDR1 KGHSH and CDR2 LQKENI. The CDR3 sequence: CASSPGIGGFTEAFF. In DNA form, the CDR3 reads TGTGCCAGCTCACCAGGAATTGGGGGTTTCACTGAAGCTTTCTTT.

This clone showed up just a few times. The chain joins TRBV19 to TRBJ1-5; 9 nucleotides match TRBD1. The CDR3 covers 15 residues. Germline V gene sequence: CDR1 LNHDA, CDR2 SQIVND (reference sequence). Trimming removed 4 bases from V and 7 bases from J; junction bases left unmatched: 8. CDR3 coding DNA: TGTGCCAGTAGTACAACAGGGGGCGCAGGACAGCCCCAGCATTTT. Encoded protein: CASSTTGGAGQPQHF. Full variable domain (rest looked up from reference TRBV19 and TRBJ1-5): DGGITQSPKYLFRKEGQNVTLSCEQNLNHDAMYWYRQDPGQGLRLIYYSQIVNDFQKGDIAEGYSVSREKKESFPLTVTSAQKNPTAFYLCASSTTGGAGQPQHFGDGTRLSIL.

This chain uses TRBV3-1 (or the pseudogene TRBV3-2) with TRBJ1-6, with 8 bases fitting TRBD1. Trimming at V came to 3 bases and at J to 9 bases, leaving 13 bases not matched to a gene. Germline values: CDR1 LGHDT, CDR2 YNNKEL (reference sequence). CDR3 length: 17 residues. The CDR3, as DNA: TGTGCCAGCAGCCAGGGATGGACAGGGATTACGCGTTCACCCCTCCACTTT. This codes for CASSQGWTGITRSPLHF.

This sequence joins TRBV6-5 and TRBJ2-7; D call uncertain. Germline CDR1 and CDR2: MNHEY and SVGAGI. This CDR3 region has 15 residues. The V and J ends lost 6 bases and 1 base respectively, with 16 bases between them. CDR3 sequence reads: CASRPRQQRSYEQYF. CDR3 nucleotide sequence: TGTGCCAGCAGACCCCGTCAGCAGAGGTCCTACGAGCAGTACTTC.

The V call is TRBV5-1, the J call TRBJ2-7; possible D gene TRBD1, 5 bases. Trimming took off 0 bases at V and 6 bases at J, with 13 bases between the two ends. Germline loops: CDR1 SGHRS, CDR2 YFSETQ. The CDR3 runs to 14 residues. CDR3 in DNA: TGCGCCAGCAGCTTGGACAGGTGGATGGGCGAGCAGTACTTC. This gives the protein CASSLDRWMGEQYF.

The chain has TRBV7-2 and TRBJ2-7; TRBD1 matches at 10 bases. The CDR3 runs to 15 residues. Looked up from germline, CDR1 is SGHTA and CDR2 is FQGNSA. The V gene end was trimmed by 5 bases and the J gene end by 4 bases; junction bases not matched to a gene: 8. CDR3 amino acids: CASSTQTGGAYEQYF. The CDR3 DNA follows: TGTGCCAGCAGCACCCAGACAGGGGGCGCGTACGAGCAGTACTTC. The variable domain in full, completed from reference TRBV7-2 and TRBJ2-7, reads GAGVSQSPSNKVTEKGKDVELRCDPISGHTALYWYRQSLGQGLEFLIYFQGNSAPDKSGLPSDRFSAERTGGSVSTLTIQRTQQEDSAVYLCASSTQTGGAYEQYFGPGTRLTVT.

This clone has a single count. The gene calls are TRBV9 and TRBJ2-5; 8 nucleotides agree with TRBD2. This CDR3 has 17 amino acids. Germline-derived CDR1 and CDR2 are SGDLS and YYNGEE. V shed 3 bases and J 1 base; nucleotides not matched to a gene: 11. DNA for the CDR3: TGTGCCAGCAGCGAGGGGAGTCTAGCGGGCCTCCAAGAGACCCAGTACTTC. Translating it yields CASSEGSLAGLQETQYF. Supplemented by reference TRBV9 and TRBJ2-5, the full variable domain reads DSGVTQTPKHLITATGQRVTLRCSPRSGDLSVYWYQQSLDQGLQFLIQYYNGEERAKGNILERFSAQQFPDLHSELNLSSLELGDSALYFCASSEGSLAGLQETQYFGPGTRLLVL.

This clone was found a few times. V gene TRBV6-5 combines with J gene TRBJ1-2, with D hard to call. The ends were cut back, 4 bases at V and 4 bases at J, with 16 bases in the middle. This CDR3 is built from 15 residues. Germline V CDR1 and CDR2: MNHEY, SVGAGI. The DNA of the CDR3 is TGTGCCAGCAGTTCAGCCGGCTACATTACCTATGGCTACACCTTC. It encodes CASSSAGYITYGYTF.

The V gene is TRBV6-2 or TRBV6-3, the J gene TRBJ2-6; 9 bases fit TRBD2. The germline V gene has CDR1 MNHEY and CDR2 SVGEGT. This CDR3 is 16 amino acids long. V trimming: 3 bases; J trimming: 3 bases; junction bases outside the gene matches: 3. The DNA for the CDR3 is TGTGCCAGCAGTTATGAGCGGGGGGTTGGGGCCAACGTCCTGACTTTC. Protein sequence: CASSYERGVGANVLTF.

The V call is TRBV7-2, the J call TRBJ2-5, with 11 bases fitting TRBD2. The CDR3 covers 17 residues. From germline, CDR1 is SGHTA and CDR2 FQGNSA. The ends lost 3 bases at V and 5 bases at J; junction bases unmatched: 11. CDR3 DNA: TGTGCCAGCAGCTTGGGTAGCGGGGGGGCAGCGGACGAGACCCAGTACTTC. Its translation is CASSLGSGGAADETQYF.

This chain joins TRBV6-1 and TRBJ1-2; D is ambiguous. The CDR3 runs 14 residues. Germline V gene lookup returns CDR1 MNHNS and CDR2 SASEGT. Trimming took 3 bases from V and 3 from J, leaving 11 bases between them. In DNA form, the CDR3 reads TGTGCCAGCAGTGACGGACCGAACCACTATGGCTACACCTTC. The encoded protein is CASSDGPNHYGYTF.

The genes are TRBV27 and TRBJ2-7; possibly TRBD1 or TRBD2 for D (6 bases each). Germline-derived CDR1 and CDR2 are MNHEY and SMNVEV (reference sequence). The CDR3 runs 15 residues. V shed 3 bases and J shed 7 bases, with 19 bases lying between them. The CDR3 DNA is TGTGCCAGCAGTTTGAGGGGGGCCGGTAGGTGGGAGCAGTACTTC. Translating gives CASSLRGAGRWEQYF.

This clone was detected a few times. The CDR3 nucleotides are TGTGCCAGCAGCCCGCATATAGGGAACACCATATATTTT. Its protein is CASSPHIGNTIYF. The genes are TRBV7-8 and TRBJ1-3; no clear D gene. CDR3 length: 13 amino acids. Germline V gene data show CDR1 as SGHVS and CDR2 as FQNEAQ. V lost 5 bases and J lost 7, with 12 bases in between.

The chain uses TRBV5-6 and TRBJ2-2; 12 positions agree with TRBD2. Trimming at V came to 4 bases and at J to 5 bases, leaving 3 bases not matched to a gene. The CDR3 totals 15 residues. Germline CDR1 SGHDT, CDR2 YYEEEE. The CDR3 coding sequence is TGTGCCAGCAGCCCTACTAGCGGGAGGACCGGGGAGCTGTTTTTT. Translation: CASSPTSGRTGELFF.